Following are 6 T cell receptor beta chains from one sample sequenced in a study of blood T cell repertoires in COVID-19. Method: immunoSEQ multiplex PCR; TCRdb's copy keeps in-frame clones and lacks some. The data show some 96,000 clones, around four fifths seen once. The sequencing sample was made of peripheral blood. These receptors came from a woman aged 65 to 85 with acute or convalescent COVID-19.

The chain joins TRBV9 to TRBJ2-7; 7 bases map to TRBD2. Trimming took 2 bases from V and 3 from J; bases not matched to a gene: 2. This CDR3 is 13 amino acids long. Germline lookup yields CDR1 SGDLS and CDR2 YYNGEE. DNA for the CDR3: TGTGCCAGCAGCGTCAGCGGGGTCTACGAGCAGTACGTC. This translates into CASSVSGVYEQYV.

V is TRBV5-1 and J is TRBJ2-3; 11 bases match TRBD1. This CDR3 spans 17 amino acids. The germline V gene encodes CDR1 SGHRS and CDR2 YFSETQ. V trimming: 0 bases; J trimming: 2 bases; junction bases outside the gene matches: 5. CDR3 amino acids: CASSLGAGQGDTDTQYF. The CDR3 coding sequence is TGCGCCAGCAGCTTGGGGGCGGGACAGGGGGACACAGATACGCAGTATTTT.

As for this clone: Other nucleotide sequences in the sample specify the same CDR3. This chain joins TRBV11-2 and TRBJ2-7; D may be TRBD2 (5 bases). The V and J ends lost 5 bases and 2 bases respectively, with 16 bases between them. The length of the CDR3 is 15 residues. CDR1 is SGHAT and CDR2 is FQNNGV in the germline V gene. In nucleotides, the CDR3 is TGTGCCAGCAGCCCAAGGCTAGCCAGCGCCTACGAGCAGTACGTC. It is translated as CASSPRLASAYEQYV.

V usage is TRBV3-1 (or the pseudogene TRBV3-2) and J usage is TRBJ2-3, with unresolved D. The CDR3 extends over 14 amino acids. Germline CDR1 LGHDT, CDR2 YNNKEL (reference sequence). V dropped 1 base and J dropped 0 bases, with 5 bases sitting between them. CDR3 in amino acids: CASSQGASTDTQYF. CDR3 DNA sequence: TGTGCCAGCAGCCAAGGGGCTAGCACAGATACGCAGTATTTT.

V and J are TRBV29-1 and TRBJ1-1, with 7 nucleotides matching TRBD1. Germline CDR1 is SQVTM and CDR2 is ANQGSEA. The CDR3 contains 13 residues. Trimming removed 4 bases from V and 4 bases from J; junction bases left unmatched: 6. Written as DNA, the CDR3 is TGCAGCGTTGTAGACCAGGGGGGCACTGAAGCTTTCTTT. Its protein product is CSVVDQGGTEAFF.

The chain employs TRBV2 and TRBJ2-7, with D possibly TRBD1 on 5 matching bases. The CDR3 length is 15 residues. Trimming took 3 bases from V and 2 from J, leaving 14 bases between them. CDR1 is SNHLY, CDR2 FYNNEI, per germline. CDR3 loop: CASSDTGLIAYEQYF. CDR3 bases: TGTGCCAGCAGTGACACAGGATTAATTGCCTACGAGCAGTACTTC.